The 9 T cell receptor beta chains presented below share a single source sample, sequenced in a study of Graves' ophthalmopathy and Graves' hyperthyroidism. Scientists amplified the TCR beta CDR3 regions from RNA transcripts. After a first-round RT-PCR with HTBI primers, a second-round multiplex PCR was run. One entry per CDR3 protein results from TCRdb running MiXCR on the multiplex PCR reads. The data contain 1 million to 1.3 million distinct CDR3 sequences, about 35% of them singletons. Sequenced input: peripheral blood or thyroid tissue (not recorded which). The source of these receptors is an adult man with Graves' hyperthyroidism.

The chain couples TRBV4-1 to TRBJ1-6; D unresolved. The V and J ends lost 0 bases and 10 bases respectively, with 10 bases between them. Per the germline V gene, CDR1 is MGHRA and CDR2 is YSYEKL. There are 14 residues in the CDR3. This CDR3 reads CASSQEGPASPLHF. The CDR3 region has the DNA TGCGCCAGCAGCCAAGAGGGTCCAGCATCACCCCTCCACTTT.

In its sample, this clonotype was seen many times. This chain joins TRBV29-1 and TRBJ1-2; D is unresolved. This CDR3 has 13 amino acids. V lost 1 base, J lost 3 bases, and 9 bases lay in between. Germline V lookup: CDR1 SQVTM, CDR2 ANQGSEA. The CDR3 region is CSVEGAGDYGYTF. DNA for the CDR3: TGCAGCGTTGAAGGAGCAGGAGACTATGGCTACACCTTC.

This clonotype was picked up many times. CDR3 sequence (DNA): TGTGCCATCAGTTGGACTAGAGACAATCAGCCCCAGCATTTT. Its protein product is CAISWTRDNQPQHF. The chain links TRBV10-3 to TRBJ1-5; D is uncertain. CDR1 is ENHRY, CDR2 SYGVKD, per germline. V was clipped by 5 bases and J by 3 bases, with 11 bases between them. CDR3 length: 14 amino acids.

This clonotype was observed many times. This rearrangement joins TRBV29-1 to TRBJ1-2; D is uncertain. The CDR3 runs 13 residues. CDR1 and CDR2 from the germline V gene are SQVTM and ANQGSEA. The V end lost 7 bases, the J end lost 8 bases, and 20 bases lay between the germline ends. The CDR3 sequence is CSGRVEGRGGYTF. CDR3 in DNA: TGCAGCGGGAGGGTTGAGGGTAGAGGCGGCTACACCTTC.

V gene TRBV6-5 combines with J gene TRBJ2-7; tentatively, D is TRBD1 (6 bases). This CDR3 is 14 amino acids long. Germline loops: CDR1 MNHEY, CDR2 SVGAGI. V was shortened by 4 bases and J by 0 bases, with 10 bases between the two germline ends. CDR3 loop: CASSLWDNSYEQYF. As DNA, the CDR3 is TGTGCCAGCAGTTTATGGGACAACTCCTACGAGCAGTACTTC.

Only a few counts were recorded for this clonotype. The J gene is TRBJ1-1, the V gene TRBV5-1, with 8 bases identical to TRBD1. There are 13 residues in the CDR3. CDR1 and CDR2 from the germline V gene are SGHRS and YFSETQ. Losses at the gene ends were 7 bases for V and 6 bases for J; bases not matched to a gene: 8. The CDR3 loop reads CASGTGSSAEAFF. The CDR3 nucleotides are TGCGCCAGCGGGACAGGCTCGAGCGCTGAAGCTTTCTTT.

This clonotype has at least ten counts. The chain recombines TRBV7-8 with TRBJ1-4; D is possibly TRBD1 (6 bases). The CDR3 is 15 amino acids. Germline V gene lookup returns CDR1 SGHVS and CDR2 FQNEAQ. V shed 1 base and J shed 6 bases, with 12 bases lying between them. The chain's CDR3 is CASSLVAGAHEKLFF. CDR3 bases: TGTGCCAGCAGCTTAGTTGCGGGGGCGCATGAAAAACTGTTTTTT.

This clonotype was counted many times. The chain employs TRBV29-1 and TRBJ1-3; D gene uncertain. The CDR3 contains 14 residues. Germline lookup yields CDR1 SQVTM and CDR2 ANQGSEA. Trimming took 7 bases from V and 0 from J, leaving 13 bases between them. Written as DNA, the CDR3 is TGCAGCGCCGCGGACGGCCGCTCTGGAAACACCATATATTTT. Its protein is CSAADGRSGNTIYF.

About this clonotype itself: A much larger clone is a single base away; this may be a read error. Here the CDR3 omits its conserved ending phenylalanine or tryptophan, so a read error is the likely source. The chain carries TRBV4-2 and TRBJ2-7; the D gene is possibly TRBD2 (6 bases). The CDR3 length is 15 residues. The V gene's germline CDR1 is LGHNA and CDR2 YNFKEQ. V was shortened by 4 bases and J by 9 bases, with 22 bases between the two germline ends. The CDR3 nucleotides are TGTGCCAGCAGCCTATCGACTAGTCCGCCTAGTTCGCAGTACCTC. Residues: CASSLSTSPPSSQYL.